Listed below are T cell receptor beta chains from one sample, sequenced in a study of cytomegalovirus exposure and HLA in healthy donors. Assay used: immunoSEQ multiplex PCR; TCRdb lists only in-frame clones, some missing. The sample shows around 80,000 clones, over 70% of them seen only once. Sequencing was performed on PBMCs. All receptors derive from a man aged 35-49 years in good health and CMV-seropositive. Each CDR3 is given without its conserved first and last residue.

CDR3aa: ASSQEGDTGRGYGYT
len: 15
j_gene: TRBJ1-2
v_gene: TRBV4-2

CDR3aa: ASSAGLADTDTQY
len: 13
j_gene: TRBJ2-3
v_gene: TRBV9

CDR3aa: ASSPPSTPNYGYT
len: 13
j_gene: TRBJ1-2
v_gene: TRBV18

CDR3aa: ASSPRRDSEQY
len: 11
j_gene: TRBJ2-7
v_gene: TRBV18

CDR3aa: ATSDRSNYGYT
len: 11
j_gene: TRBJ1-2
v_gene: TRBV5-5

CDR3aa: AWELRGAYNEQF
len: 12
j_gene: TRBJ2-1
v_gene: TRBV30

CDR3aa: ASRPFGLAGGQGTGELF
len: 17
j_gene: TRBJ2-2
v_gene: TRBV7-2

CDR3aa: ASAKGQKKF
len: 9
j_gene: TRBJ2-1
v_gene: TRBV7-6

CDR3aa: ASRAGLAGRNTGELF
len: 15
j_gene: TRBJ2-2
v_gene: TRBV27

CDR3aa: ASSLVRGGDQETQY
len: 14
j_gene: TRBJ2-5
v_gene: TRBV5-1

CDR3aa: ASSSGTGRIT
len: 10
j_gene: TRBJ1-2
v_gene: TRBV25-1

CDR3aa: ASSIEGLYGYT
len: 11
j_gene: TRBJ1-2
v_gene: TRBV19

CDR3aa: ASSPAPTGEQY
len: 11
j_gene: TRBJ2-7
v_gene: TRBV9

CDR3aa: ASSLRRTGGNYGYT
len: 14
j_gene: TRBJ1-2
v_gene: TRBV6-5

CDR3aa: ASSRGRGASIEKLF
len: 14
j_gene: TRBJ1-4
v_gene: TRBV4-3

CDR3aa: ASSLGTGHNEQF
len: 12
j_gene: TRBJ2-1
v_gene: TRBV6-5

CDR3aa: ASSLAGGSGRGTQY
len: 14
j_gene: TRBJ2-5
v_gene: TRBV5-4

CDR3aa: ASSPASAVSTDTQY
len: 14
j_gene: TRBJ2-3
v_gene: TRBV28

CDR3aa: ASTPTDYNEQF
len: 11
j_gene: TRBJ2-1
v_gene: TRBV7-9

CDR3aa: AWTPGGTDLIGEQF
len: 14
j_gene: TRBJ2-1
v_gene: TRBV30

CDR3aa: ASSQTSVTDTQY
len: 12
j_gene: TRBJ2-3
v_gene: TRBV4-1

CDR3aa: ASRGEGNTEAF
len: 11
j_gene: TRBJ1-1
v_gene: TRBV2

CDR3aa: SVAGDTNYGYT
len: 11
j_gene: TRBJ1-2
v_gene: TRBV29-1

CDR3aa: ASSPGTSRYEQF
len: 12
j_gene: TRBJ2-1
v_gene: TRBV5-1

CDR3aa: ASSLARGTYNEQF
len: 13
j_gene: TRBJ2-1
v_gene: TRBV7-2

CDR3aa: ASSEQGETQY
len: 10
j_gene: TRBJ2-5
v_gene: TRBV10-1

CDR3aa: ASSQEDRDRCEQY
len: 13
j_gene: TRBJ2-7
v_gene: TRBV4-1

CDR3aa: ASSPTRTSGHNEQF
len: 14
j_gene: TRBJ2-1
v_gene: TRBV7-2

CDR3aa: ASSLAGAKGYT
len: 11
j_gene: TRBJ1-2
v_gene: TRBV27

CDR3aa: ASSLAGTDTQY
len: 11
j_gene: TRBJ2-3
v_gene: TRBV28

CDR3aa: ASSLEGGGDTQY
len: 12
j_gene: TRBJ2-3
v_gene: TRBV11-2

CDR3aa: ASSLQSSGANVLT
len: 13
j_gene: TRBJ2-6
v_gene: TRBV5-1

CDR3aa: ASPGSGSADEQF
len: 12
j_gene: TRBJ2-1
v_gene: TRBV7-9

CDR3aa: ASSLGQGTGELF
len: 12
j_gene: TRBJ2-2
v_gene: TRBV5-1

CDR3aa: ASSLVPGGDEKLF
len: 13
j_gene: TRBJ1-4
v_gene: TRBV5-4

CDR3aa: ASSQEGGGGAGDTQY
len: 15
j_gene: TRBJ2-3
v_gene: TRBV4-3

CDR3aa: ASSRVDLVVYNEQF
len: 14
j_gene: TRBJ2-1
v_gene: TRBV4-1

CDR3aa: ASQTGDYEKLF
len: 11
j_gene: TRBJ1-4
v_gene: TRBV10-3

CDR3aa: ASSLAGDRGQNTQY
len: 14
j_gene: TRBJ2-3
v_gene: TRBV5-1

CDR3aa: ASSEGQGTRGYT
len: 12
j_gene: TRBJ1-2
v_gene: TRBV25-1

CDR3aa: ASSTPGLGAENTGELF
len: 16
j_gene: TRBJ2-2
v_gene: TRBV28

CDR3aa: ASRVDRLITEAF
len: 12
j_gene: TRBJ1-1
v_gene: TRBV6-5

CDR3aa: ASSPRTGGLAPLH
len: 13
j_gene: TRBJ1-6
v_gene: TRBV6-1

CDR3aa: ASSPPVDSSNQPQH
len: 14
j_gene: TRBJ1-5
v_gene: TRBV2

CDR3aa: ASSQDLSRAGGSYEQY
len: 16
j_gene: TRBJ2-7
v_gene: TRBV4-2

CDR3aa: ASSLGTGGFDGNTIY
len: 15
j_gene: TRBJ1-3
v_gene: TRBV5-4

CDR3aa: ASSYSSNYNEQF
len: 12
j_gene: TRBJ2-1
v_gene: TRBV6-5

CDR3aa: ASSWDRGDQPQH
len: 12
j_gene: TRBJ1-5
v_gene: TRBV2

CDR3aa: ASSDARSITYEQY
len: 13
j_gene: TRBJ2-7
v_gene: TRBV7-9

CDR3aa: ASRGSEGRGETQY
len: 13
j_gene: TRBJ2-5
v_gene: TRBV7-2

CDR3aa: AIKSVDRGYEQY
len: 12
j_gene: TRBJ2-7
v_gene: TRBV10-3

CDR3aa: ASSLGQGRETQY
len: 12
j_gene: TRBJ2-5
v_gene: TRBV27

CDR3aa: ASSPHTRQGAVETQY
len: 15
j_gene: TRBJ2-5
v_gene: TRBV5-1

CDR3aa: ASSHPNGRGTDTQY
len: 14
j_gene: TRBJ2-3
v_gene: TRBV4-1

CDR3aa: ASSISTGETQY
len: 11
j_gene: TRBJ2-5
v_gene: TRBV27